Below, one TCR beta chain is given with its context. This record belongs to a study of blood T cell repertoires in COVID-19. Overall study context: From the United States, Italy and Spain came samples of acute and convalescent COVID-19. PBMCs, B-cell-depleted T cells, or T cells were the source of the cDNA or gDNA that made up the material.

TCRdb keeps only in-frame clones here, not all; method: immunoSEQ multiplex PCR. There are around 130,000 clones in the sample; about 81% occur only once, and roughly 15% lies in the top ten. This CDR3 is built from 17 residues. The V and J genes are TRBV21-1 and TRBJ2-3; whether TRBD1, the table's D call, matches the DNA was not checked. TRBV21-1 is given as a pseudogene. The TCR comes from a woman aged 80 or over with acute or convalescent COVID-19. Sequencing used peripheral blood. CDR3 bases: TGTGCCAGCAGCAAAGAGGGGGACAGGGGGCTACCAGATACGCAGTATTTT. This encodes CASSKEGDRGLPDTQYF.